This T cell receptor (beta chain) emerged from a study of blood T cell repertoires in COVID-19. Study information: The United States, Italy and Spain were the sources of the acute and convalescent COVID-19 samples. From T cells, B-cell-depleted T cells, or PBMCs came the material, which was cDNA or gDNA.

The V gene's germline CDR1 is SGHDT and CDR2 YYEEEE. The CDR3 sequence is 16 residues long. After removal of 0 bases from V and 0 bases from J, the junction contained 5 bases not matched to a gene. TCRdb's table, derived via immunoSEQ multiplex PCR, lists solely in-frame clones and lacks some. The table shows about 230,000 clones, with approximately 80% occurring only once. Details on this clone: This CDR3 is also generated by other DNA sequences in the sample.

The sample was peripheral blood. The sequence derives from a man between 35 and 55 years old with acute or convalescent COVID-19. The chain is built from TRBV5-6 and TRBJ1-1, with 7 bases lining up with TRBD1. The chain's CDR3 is CASSLEPGQLNTEAFF. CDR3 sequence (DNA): TGTGCCAGCAGCTTGGAACCGGGACAGTTGAACACTGAAGCTTTCTTT.